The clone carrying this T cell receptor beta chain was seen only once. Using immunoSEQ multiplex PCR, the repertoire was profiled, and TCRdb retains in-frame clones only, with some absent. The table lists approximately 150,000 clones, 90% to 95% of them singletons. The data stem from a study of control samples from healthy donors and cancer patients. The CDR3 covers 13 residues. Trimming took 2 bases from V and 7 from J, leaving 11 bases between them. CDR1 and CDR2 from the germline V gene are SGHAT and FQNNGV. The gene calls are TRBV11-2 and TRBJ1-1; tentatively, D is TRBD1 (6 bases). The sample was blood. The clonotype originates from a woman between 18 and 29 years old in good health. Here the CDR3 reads CASSLIEDSEAFF. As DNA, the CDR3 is TGTGCCAGCAGCTTAATAGAGGACAGTGAAGCTTTCTTT.